This entry lists 3 T cell receptor beta chains sequenced from one sample in a study of blood T cell repertoires in COVID-19. Sequenced by immunoSEQ multiplex PCR; TCRdb stores in-frame clones only, minus some. The data show tens of thousands of clones, around nine tenths seen once. The material sequenced was peripheral blood. All receptors derive from a man aged 50-59 years with active COVID-19.

CDR3 protein: CSASRAGWSSNQPQHF. CDR3 coding DNA: TGCAGTGCTAGTAGGGCAGGGTGGTCGAGCAATCAGCCCCAGCATTTT. The V and J genes are TRBV20-1 and TRBJ1-5, with D possibly being TRBD1 (5 bases). The V gene lost 3 bases and the J gene lost 1 base, with 16 bases spanning the gap. In germline, CDR1 is DFQATT, CDR2 SNEGSKA (reference sequence). The CDR3 length is 16 residues.

V is TRBV13 and J is TRBJ1-1; the match to TRBD1 covers 7 bases. Looked up from germline, CDR1 is PRHDT and CDR2 is FYEKMQ (reference sequence). The V gene end was trimmed by 5 bases and the J gene end by 2 bases; junction bases not matched to a gene: 5. The CDR3 runs 14 residues. The DNA of the CDR3 is TGTGCCAGCAGCAAAACAGGGGTCAACACTGAAGCTTTCTTT. Translating it yields CASSKTGVNTEAFF.

The rearrangement joins TRBV7-2 to TRBJ2-7, with TRBD2 matching 12 bases. CDR1 is SGHTA, CDR2 FQGNSA, per germline. The V and J ends lost 5 bases and 2 bases, in that order; junction bases with no gene match: 10. The CDR3 consists of 17 residues. DNA for the CDR3: TGTGCCAGCAGCCCTAGGACTAGCGGGATCGATCCCTACGAGCAGTACTTC. Residues: CASSPRTSGIDPYEQYF.